This T cell receptor beta chain came from a study of shared clonotypes between healthy human individuals. The wider study: CD8 memory received one plate per donor, CD8 naive two, CD4 memory three and CD4 naive three.

Profiling relied on immunoSEQ multiplex PCR, and the TCRdb table lists in-frame clones only, not all of them. This table holds roughly 400,000 clones, around 96% found once. Study-wide results and limits: Generation of non-shared clonotypes was less probable than generation of clonotypes shared by all four donors. Limited genetic and exposure-history diversity came from having few donors. The naive CD4 repertoires of a few donors were compared, and approximately 5.3% of clonotypes were shared.

About this clone: Its matching antigen is unknown.

The CDR3 consists of 15 residues. Germline CDR1 MGHDK, CDR2 SYGVNS. V trimming: 3 bases; J trimming: 4 bases; junction bases outside the gene matches: 3. The rearrangement joins TRBV25-1 to TRBJ2-1; 10 bases align to TRBD2. Sequencing input: memory CD8+ T cells sorted from blood. This sample's subset: CD45RO+ cells pooled with CCR7-negative TemRA cells. This sequence was found in a man aged 25-45 years in good health. The CDR3 region has the DNA TGTGCCAGCAGTGAGACACTAGCGGGATACAATGAGCAGTTCTTC. Residues: CASSETLAGYNEQFF.